The next 23 T cell receptor beta chains were all read from a single sample in a study of Ad26.COV2.S vaccination and SARS-CoV-2 variants. Assay used: immunoSEQ multiplex PCR; TCRdb lists only in-frame clones, some missing. The data show hundreds of thousands of clones, 89% seen once. Treatment in this sample: around 19 received Ad26.COV2.S at low or high dose, single or two shots; roughly five received placebo; per-sample allocation not given. At day 63 after the first vaccine or placebo injection, samples were drawn. The sequencing used peripheral blood, collected in a trial of Ad26.COV2.S vaccine versus placebo. The receptors originated from a person between 18 and 65 years old who received the Ad26.COV2.S COVID-19 vaccine or a placebo.

The chain combines TRBV19 with TRBJ2-7; a possible D gene is TRBD1 (6 bases). V was cut by 3 bases and J by 1 base, with 10 bases left in between. CDR3 length: 14 residues. Germline CDR1 is LNHDA and CDR2 is SQIVND (reference sequence). CDR3 loop: CASSMGAGSYEQYF. DNA for the CDR3: TGTGCCAGTAGTATGGGGGCCGGTTCCTACGAGCAGTACTTC.

The CDR3 region has the DNA TGTGCCAGCAGCGTAGACTGGGGCGGCTACACCTTC. Translation: CASSVDWGGYTF. The J gene is TRBJ1-2, the V gene TRBV9; tentatively, D is TRBD1 (5 bases). The CDR3 runs to 12 residues. Trimming stripped 0 bases from V and 8 bases from J, with 8 bases between. Germline CDR1 SGDLS, CDR2 YYNGEE.

This chain joins TRBV2 and TRBJ1-1; D is perhaps TRBD1 (5 bases). In germline, CDR1 is SNHLY, CDR2 FYNNEI. The CDR3 length is 12 residues. The V end was cut by 11 bases, the J end by 3 bases, with 13 bases between. CDR3 loop: CAGLGAHTEAFF. CDR3 nucleotides: TGTGCCGGACTTGGGGCCCACACTGAAGCTTTCTTT.

This clone has a single count. The chain uses TRBV24-1 and TRBJ2-2; TRBD1 matches 9 bases. V was clipped by 6 bases and J by 5 bases; unmatched bases: 6. The CDR3 is 15 amino acids. Germline V gene data show CDR1 as KGHDR and CDR2 as SFDVKD. CDR3 coding DNA: TGTGCCACCAGTCCGGGACAGGGATTGACCGGGGAGCTGTTTTTT. Protein product: CATSPGQGLTGELFF.

The rearrangement links TRBV4-1 to TRBJ1-5; no clear D gene. Per the germline V gene, CDR1 is MGHRA and CDR2 is YSYEKL. V was shortened by 1 base and J by 5 bases, with 9 bases between the two germline ends. This CDR3 is built from 14 residues. The CDR3 reads CASSQAWGDQPQHF. For the CDR3, the DNA is TGCGCCAGCAGCCAAGCGTGGGGAGATCAGCCCCAGCATTTT.

V and J are TRBV6-5 and TRBJ2-2, with 7 positions matching TRBD1. Germline loops: CDR1 MNHEY, CDR2 SVGAGI. The CDR3 contains 15 residues. Trimming at V came to 2 bases and at J to 4 bases, leaving 4 bases not matched to a gene. Here the CDR3 reads CASSYLQGITGELFF. CDR3 DNA sequence: TGTGCCAGCAGTTACCTACAGGGGATCACCGGGGAGCTGTTTTTT.

The chain recombines TRBV7-9 with TRBJ1-1, with D possibly being TRBD1 (6 bases). V dropped 5 bases and J dropped 5 bases, with 15 bases sitting between them. CDR3 length equals 14 residues. Per germline, CDR1 SEHNR and CDR2 FQNEAQ (reference sequence). CDR3 residues: CASSKTGIETEAFF. In DNA form, the CDR3 reads TGTGCCAGCAGCAAGACAGGAATCGAGACTGAAGCTTTCTTT.

This clone was observed a single time. The chain employs TRBV10-3 and TRBJ1-1, with 7 bases lining up with TRBD1. Trimming took 6 bases from V and 1 from J; bases not matched to a gene: 8. Germline CDR1 and CDR2: ENHRY and SYGVKD. CDR3 length: 15 residues. As DNA, the CDR3 is TGTGCCATCAGAAACCCCGGGACAGCGAACACTGAAGCTTTCTTT. It is translated as CAIRNPGTANTEAFF.

The chain carries TRBV9 and TRBJ2-6; D remains unclear. Germline V CDR1 and CDR2: SGDLS, YYNGEE. The V and J ends lost 4 bases and 0 bases respectively, with 2 bases between them. This CDR3 is built from 13 residues. CDR3 amino acids: CASSPSGANVLTF. The CDR3 DNA sequence: TGTGCCAGCAGCCCCTCTGGGGCCAACGTCCTGACTTTC.

V gene TRBV30 combines with J gene TRBJ2-7, with D perhaps assigned TRBD1 or TRBD2 (6 bases each). This CDR3 is built from 15 residues. Trimming pared 4 bases from V and 7 bases from J, leaving 23 bases between. Germline V gene lookup returns CDR1 GTSNPN and CDR2 SVGIG (reference sequence). The CDR3 protein is CAWKPGAIDLSEQYF. The CDR3 DNA is TGTGCCTGGAAACCGGGGGCAATAGATCTCAGTGAGCAGTACTTC. The full variable domain, with the rest looked up from reference TRBV30 and TRBJ2-7, is SQTIHQWPATLVQPVGSPLSLECTVEGTSNPNLYWYRQAAGRGLQLLFYSVGIGQISSEVPQNLSASRPQDRQFILSSKKLLLSDSGFYLCAWKPGAIDLSEQYFGPGTRLTVT.

The chain carries TRBV19 and TRBJ2-7; TRBD2 agrees at 7 bases. This CDR3 region has 14 residues. Per the germline V gene, CDR1 is LNHDA and CDR2 is SQIVND (reference sequence). V lost 3 bases to trimming and J lost 3 bases; unmatched junction nucleotides: 5. As DNA, the CDR3 is TGTGCCAGTAGTATTAGCGGGCTTAACTACGAGCAGTACTTC. This translates into CASSISGLNYEQYF.

The chain joins TRBV7-8 to TRBJ2-1, with D uncertain. V dropped 4 bases and J dropped 9 bases, with 13 bases sitting between them. Looked up from germline, CDR1 is SGHVS and CDR2 is FQNEAQ. The CDR3 runs 13 residues. The CDR3 DNA sequence: TGTGCCAGCAGCTCGAATCCACCGGGTGAGCAGTTCTTC. Its translation is CASSSNPPGEQFF.

V gene TRBV6-5 combines with J gene TRBJ2-7; D perhaps matches TRBD1 (5 bases). The CDR3 is 13 amino acids. Between the trimmed V and J ends, which lost 8 bases and 3 bases, there was a span of 14 bases. Per germline, CDR1 MNHEY and CDR2 SVGAGI. For the CDR3, the DNA is TGTGCCAGCTCCAGCAGGGTTAACTACGAGCAGTACTTC. Translated: CASSSRVNYEQYF.

V usage is TRBV5-1 and J usage is TRBJ2-3, with D possibly TRBD1 on 6 matching bases. The CDR3 consists of 14 residues. V lost 4 bases to trimming and J lost 4 bases, with 13 bases between them. Germline V gene sequence: CDR1 SGHRS, CDR2 YFSETQ. CDR3: CASSPTGNADTQYF. The DNA for the CDR3 is TGCGCCAGCAGCCCTACAGGGAATGCAGATACGCAGTATTTT.

The chain recombines TRBV2 with TRBJ1-4; TRBD1 aligns across 7 bases. CDR1 and CDR2 (germline): SNHLY, FYNNEI. The CDR3 length is 12 residues. Trimming removed 8 bases from V and 8 bases from J; junction bases left unmatched: 5. The CDR3 protein is CASGGGWEKLFF. The CDR3 DNA is TGTGCCAGCGGAGGGGGCTGGGAAAAACTGTTTTTT.

The V and J genes are TRBV24-1 and TRBJ2-3; 8 nucleotides match TRBD1. This CDR3 contains 17 residues. V gave up 8 bases and J gave up 2 bases; unmatched junction bases: 14. From germline, CDR1 is KGHDR and CDR2 SFDVKD. The CDR3 coding sequence is TGTGCCACCATTCCCCCGAAAGGACAGGGATTCACAGATACGCAGTATTTT. Protein: CATIPPKGQGFTDTQYF.

The chain links TRBV3-1 (or the pseudogene TRBV3-2) to TRBJ1-3, with D perhaps TRBD1 (5 bases). V was trimmed by 2 bases and J by 4 bases, leaving 12 bases between them. Germline loops: CDR1 LGHDT, CDR2 YNNKEL (reference sequence). The CDR3 runs to 15 residues. This chain's CDR3 is CASSQQWGTGNTIYF. CDR3 DNA: TGTGCCAGCAGCCAACAATGGGGCACAGGAAACACCATATATTTT.

This sequence joins TRBV18 and TRBJ2-1; no firm D call. V lost 3 bases to trimming and J lost 4 bases, with 10 bases between them. Germline CDR1 and CDR2: KGHSH and LQKENI. CDR3 length equals 14 residues. CDR3 sequence (DNA): TGTGCCAGCTCACCTCAAAGCCGGTACAATGAGCAGTTCTTC. Translated, it gives CASSPQSRYNEQFF.

The rearrangement joins TRBV20-1 to TRBJ1-1; 7 bases fit TRBD1. J gave up 8 bases and V 5 bases, and 5 bases lay outside the gene matches. The germline CDR1 and CDR2 sequences are DFQATT and SNEGSKA (reference sequence). The CDR3 length is 11 residues. This CDR3 is CSALRGLEAFF. CDR3 coding DNA: TGCAGTGCTCTTAGGGGGCTAGAAGCTTTCTTT.

The chain uses TRBV14 and TRBJ2-3, with D possibly being TRBD2 (6 bases). Between the trimmed V and J ends, which lost 2 bases and 2 bases, there was a span of 23 bases. The CDR3 is made up of 19 amino acids. Per germline, CDR1 SGHDN and CDR2 FVKESK. The CDR3 DNA follows: TGTGCCAGCAGCCAAACGGGCCCGGCGGGGCCTGAACACACAGATACGCAGTATTTT. Protein product: CASSQTGPAGPEHTDTQYF.

The chain couples TRBV5-1 to TRBJ1-3, with D unclear. V lost 0 bases, J lost 2 bases, and 12 bases lay in between. Per the germline V gene, CDR1 is SGHRS and CDR2 is YFSETQ. The CDR3 consists of 16 residues. The CDR3 protein is CASSLDLGIAGNTIYF. The CDR3 nucleotides read TGCGCCAGCAGCTTGGACTTGGGGATTGCTGGAAACACCATATATTTT.

CDR3 residues: CASSVPGGTGANVLTF. CDR3 bases: TGCGCCAGCAGCGTCCCAGGGGGCACTGGGGCCAACGTCCTGACTTTC. This chain links TRBV5-1 with TRBJ2-6, with 8 bases aligning to TRBD1. J was trimmed by 2 bases and V by 4 bases; bases with no gene match: 5. The CDR3 is 16 amino acids. CDR1 is SGHRS, CDR2 YFSETQ, per germline.

The rearrangement joins TRBV18 to TRBJ1-2; maybe TRBD1 (6 bases). Between the trimmed V and J ends, which lost 1 base and 0 bases, there was a span of 15 bases. Per germline, CDR1 KGHSH and CDR2 LQKENI. This CDR3 contains 17 residues. CDR3 protein: CASSPLMTGHPNYGYTF. As DNA, the CDR3 is TGTGCCAGCTCACCACTTATGACAGGTCACCCTAACTATGGCTACACCTTC.